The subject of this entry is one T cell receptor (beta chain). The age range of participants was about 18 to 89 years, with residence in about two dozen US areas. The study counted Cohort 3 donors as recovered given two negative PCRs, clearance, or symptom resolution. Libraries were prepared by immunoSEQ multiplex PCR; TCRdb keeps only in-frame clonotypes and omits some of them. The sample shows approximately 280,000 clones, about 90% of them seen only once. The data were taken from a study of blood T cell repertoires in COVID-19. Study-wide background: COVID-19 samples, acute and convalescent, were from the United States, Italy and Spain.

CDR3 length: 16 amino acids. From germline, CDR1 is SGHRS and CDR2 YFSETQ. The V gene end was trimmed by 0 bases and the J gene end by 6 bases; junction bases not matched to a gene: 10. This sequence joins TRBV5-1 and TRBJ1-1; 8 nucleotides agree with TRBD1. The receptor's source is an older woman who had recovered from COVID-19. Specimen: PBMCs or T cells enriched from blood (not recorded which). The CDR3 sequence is CASSLGTGSGSAEAFF. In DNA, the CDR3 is TGCGCCAGCAGCTTGGGGACAGGGAGTGGTTCGGCTGAAGCTTTCTTT.